This entry describes one TCR beta chain. No antigen is known for it. These data belong to a study of T cell responses to AZD1222 COVID-19 vaccine. General study results and limits: Spike-specific TCR breadth rose after two AZD1222 doses, and depth rose as well. Recipients of AZD1222 seropositive at baseline numbered only five or six. Possibly, clonal diversity was underestimated; donors were largely white British and included more females.

Using immunoSEQ multiplex PCR, the repertoire was profiled, and TCRdb retains in-frame clones only, with some absent. The table records roughly 120,000 clones, 92% of them present only once. The source is an adult who received the AZD1222 COVID-19 vaccine. The material sequenced was peripheral blood, taken 28 days after the second AZD1222 dose.

CDR3 sequence (DNA): TGTGCCAGCAGCCGTTTCTTCACCGCCAATCCGAGGTATGAGCAGTTCTTC. Its translation: CASSRFFTANPRYEQFF. This chain connects TRBV7-9 to TRBJ2-1, with no clear D. The CDR3 is 17 residues long. Deletions cut 5 bases from V and 8 bases from J, with 25 bases between. Germline V CDR1 and CDR2: SEHNR, FQNEAQ (reference sequence).